The T cell receptor beta chain described here comes from a study of blood T cell repertoires in COVID-19. About the research overall: T cells, B-cell-depleted T cells, or PBMCs provided the cDNA or gDNA that served as material.

Some clones are missing from TCRdb's copy, which holds only in-frame ones; the method was immunoSEQ multiplex PCR. Of about 250,000 clones in the sample, approximately 88% are singletons; the top ten hold around 6.5%. Trimming removed 3 bases from V and 8 bases from J, with 17 bases in between. This CDR3 spans 15 amino acids. Germline V lookup: CDR1 SEHNR, CDR2 FQNEAQ (reference sequence). The sequence derives from a woman under 40 with COVID-19, enrolled during active disease. Sequencing was performed on peripheral blood. The V gene is TRBV7-9, the J gene TRBJ2-4, with D possibly TRBD2 on 6 matching bases. CDR3 sequence: CASSFARERADIQYF. The CDR3 DNA reads TGTGCCAGCAGCTTTGCCAGGGAGCGGGCCGACATTCAGTACTTC.